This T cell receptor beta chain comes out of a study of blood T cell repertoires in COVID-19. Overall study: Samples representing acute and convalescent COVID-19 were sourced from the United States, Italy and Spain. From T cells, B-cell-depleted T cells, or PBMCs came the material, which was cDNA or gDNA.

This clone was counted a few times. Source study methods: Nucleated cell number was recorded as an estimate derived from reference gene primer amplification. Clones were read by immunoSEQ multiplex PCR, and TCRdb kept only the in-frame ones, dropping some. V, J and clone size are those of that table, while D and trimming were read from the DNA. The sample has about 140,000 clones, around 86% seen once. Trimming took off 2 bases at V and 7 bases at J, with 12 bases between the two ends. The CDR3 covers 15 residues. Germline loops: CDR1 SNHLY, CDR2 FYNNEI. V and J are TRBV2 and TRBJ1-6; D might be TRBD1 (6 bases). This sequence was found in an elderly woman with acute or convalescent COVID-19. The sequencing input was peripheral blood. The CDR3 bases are TGTGCCAGCAGTGAAAGGGGGGGTGGCAATTCACCCCTCCACTTT. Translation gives CASSERGGGNSPLHF.